These T cell receptor beta chains were read from a single sample in a study of blood T cell repertoires in COVID-19. Sequencing used immunoSEQ multiplex PCR; TCRdb keeps in-frame clones, though not all of them. The sample records approximately 170,000 clones, 80% to 90% being singletons. Sequenced input: peripheral blood. The receptors stem from a man between 45 and 60 years old with active or convalescent COVID-19. CDR3s include the opening cysteine and the closing phenylalanine or tryptophan. D genes are given only for firm matches. A clone size is listed for some rows: how often the clone was seen (once, few, many), or a class if it is expanded.

-	TRBV4-1	TRBJ1-2	TRBD1	CASSQDVTGAATHSGYTF	TGCGCCAGCAGCCAAGATGTGACAGGGGCCGCCACCCATTCGGGCTACACCTTC
-	TRBV6-1	TRBJ1-5	TRBD1	CASSEAGTGGQPQHF	TGTGCCAGCAGTGAAGCGGGGACAGGGGGTCAGCCCCAGCATTTT
-	TRBV5-1	TRBJ1-1	TRBD1	CASMRQGGTEAFF	TGCGCCAGCATGAGACAGGGGGGCACTGAAGCTTTCTTT
-	TRBV7-3	TRBJ2-2	-	CASSGGPNTGELFF	TGTGCCAGCAGCGGAGGGCCTAACACCGGGGAGCTGTTTTTT
-	TRBV6-5	TRBJ1-2	TRBD1	CASSRADRGYGYTF	TGTGCCAGCAGCCGAGCGGACAGGGGCTATGGCTACACCTTC
-	TRBV2	TRBJ2-2	TRBD1	CASKLDRGGTGELFF	TGTGCCAGCAAATTGGACAGGGGAGGCACCGGGGAGCTGTTTTTT
-	TRBV7-2	TRBJ2-2	-	CASSLVSVYTGELFF	TGTGCCAGCAGCTTAGTTTCGGTATACACCGGGGAGCTGTTTTTT
-	TRBV24-1	TRBJ2-4	TRBD1	CATSDRIGTGGLEDIQYF	TGTGCCACCAGTGACCGCATTGGAACAGGGGGCCTTGAGGACATTCAGTACTTC
-	TRBV7-9	TRBJ1-2	TRBD1	CASIPSPGQTNYGYTF	TGTGCCAGCATCCCCTCGCCGGGACAGACTAACTATGGCTACACCTTC
-	TRBV18	TRBJ2-7	-	CASSPPVYRYEQYF	TGTGCCAGCTCACCACCCGTCTATCGCTACGAGCAGTACTTC
-	TRBV6-4	TRBJ1-5	-	CASSTGMGNQPQHF	TGTGCCAGCAGTACAGGGATGGGCAATCAGCCCCAGCATTTT
-	TRBV18	TRBJ2-7	TRBD1	CASSPPGTGASGSTYEQYF	TGTGCCAGCTCACCACCCGGGACAGGGGCTAGCGGATCCACATACGAGCAGTACTTC
few	TRBV2	TRBJ1-4	-	CATLEMGSLWDEKLFF	TGTGCCACACTGGAAATGGGCTCCCTCTGGGATGAAAAACTGTTTTTT
-	TRBV6-5	TRBJ1-1	-	CASSSTGGMNTEAFF	TGTGCCAGCAGTTCCACCGGGGGGATGAACACTGAAGCTTTCTTT
few	TRBV2	TRBJ2-4	-	CASSTDRVAKNIQYF	TGTGCCAGCAGTACGGACAGAGTAGCCAAAAACATTCAGTACTTC
once	TRBV4-2	TRBJ1-6	TRBD1	CASSRLQGAGNSPLHF	TGTGCCAGCAGCCGATTACAGGGGGCTGGAAATTCACCCCTCCACTTT
-	TRBV10-3	TRBJ1-1	-	CAISREGGDTEAFF	TGTGCCATCAGTCGAGAGGGTGGGGACACTGAAGCTTTCTTT
-	TRBV11-2	TRBJ2-7	TRBD1	CASSRDRAVHEQYF	TGTGCCAGCAGCCGGGACAGGGCAGTCCACGAGCAGTACTTC
-	TRBV7-9	TRBJ2-1	-	CASDLGLSHNEQFF	TGTGCCAGCGATTTGGGACTCTCTCACAATGAGCAGTTCTTC
-	TRBV27	TRBJ1-2	-	CASSLRGWGYTF	TGTGCCAGCAGTTTACGGGGGTGGGGCTACACCTTC
-	TRBV7-9	TRBJ1-2	-	CASSRQLGYTF	TGTGCCAGCAGCCGACAGCTTGGCTACACCTTC
-	TRBV6-5	TRBJ2-7	-	CASSYSSQGSYEQYF	TGTGCCAGCAGTTACTCGTCTCAGGGGTCCTACGAGCAGTACTTC
-	TRBV3-1/TRBV3-2	TRBJ1-6	-	CASSQATGNSPLHF	TGTGCCAGCAGCCAGGCAACAGGTAATTCACCCCTCCACTTT
once	TRBV10-3	TRBJ1-2	-	CAISVAVTYGYTF	TGTGCCATCAGTGTAGCGGTGACCTATGGCTACACCTTC
-	TRBV10-3	TRBJ1-1	-	CAIRVGSGGLGEAFF	TGTGCCATCAGAGTGGGGTCCGGGGGTCTCGGTGAAGCTTTCTTT